What follows are 32 T cell receptor beta chains derived from one specimen sequenced in a study of T cell repertoires in cytomegalovirus infection (dated by TCRdb to between 2018 and 2021). Instrument used: Illumina HiSeq 1500. The public reads were quality trimmed at Q25 with fastp and then assembled into clones with MiXCR by TCRdb, keeping productive beta chains. Identical CDR3 proteins give one entry, which carries the most common genes and DNA. Within this sample are approximately 200,000 distinct CDR3 sequences, with roughly 23% of them counted one time only. Around a sixth of the sample lies in the top ten. The specimen was CD8+ T cells from PBMCs. These receptors were obtained from a human donor in good health (CMV status not recorded). Some clones in this sample may be carry-over from other donors' samples.

This clonotype was observed a few times. The CDR3 loop reads CASSLAPSSGGIYEQYF. The CDR3 nucleotides read TGTGCCAGCAGCTTAGCGCCTTCTAGCGGGGGGATCTACGAGCAGTACTTC. This rearrangement joins TRBV7-6 to TRBJ2-7, with TRBD2 identical over 11 bases. CDR3 length equals 17 residues. Germline V gene data show CDR1 as SGHVS and CDR2 as FNYEAQ. V was clipped by 0 bases and J by 3 bases; unmatched bases: 7. Complete variable domain (other parts from reference TRBV7-6 and TRBJ2-7): GAGVSQSPRYKVTKRGQDVALRCDPISGHVSLYWYRQALGQGPEFLTYFNYEAQQDKSGLPNDRFSAERPEGSISTLTIQRTEQRDSAMYRCASSLAPSSGGIYEQYFGPGTRLTVT.

This clonotype showed up just a few times. This sequence joins TRBV29-1 and TRBJ2-1, with 10 bases fitting TRBD2. Trimming removed 3 bases from V and 2 bases from J; junction bases left unmatched: 4. CDR3 length: 15 residues. In germline, CDR1 is SQVTM, CDR2 ANQGSEA. The CDR3 DNA reads TGCAGCGTTGAGTCTAGCGGGGGAGCCTACAATGAGCAGTTCTTC. It specifies CSVESSGGAYNEQFF.

A remark on this clonotype: Since a much larger clone is just one base distant, this may be a read error. The V call is TRBV7-2, the J call TRBJ1-4, with D possibly matching TRBD1 (5 bases). The CDR3 is made up of 14 amino acids. Germline V lookup: CDR1 SGHTA, CDR2 FQGNSA. The CDR3 region is CASSLLQENENLFF. CDR3 bases: TGTGCCAGCAGCTTATTACAGGAGAATGAAAACCTGTTTTTT.

CDR3 region: CASSQRVGQVYTGELFF. The CDR3 DNA is TGTGCCAGCAGCCAAAGAGTTGGACAGGTTTACACCGGGGAGCTGTTTTTT. This chain joins TRBV3-1 and TRBJ2-2; 7 bases fit TRBD1. V lost 2 bases and J lost 3; bases outside the gene matches: 9. The CDR3 is 17 amino acids. Germline values: CDR1 LGHDT, CDR2 YNNKEL (reference sequence).

This clonotype was observed a handful of times. The genes are TRBV5-1 and TRBJ2-2, with D unresolved. Trimming pared 0 bases from V and 5 bases from J, leaving 8 bases between. The V gene's germline CDR1 is SGHRS and CDR2 YFSETQ. The CDR3 loop spans 14 amino acids. CDR3 sequence (DNA): TGCGCCAGCAGCTTGGACCCGCGGACCGGGGAGCTGTTTTTT. The encoded protein is CASSLDPRTGELFF.

The gene calls are TRBV7-6 and TRBJ2-1; 12 bases align to TRBD2. The J segment lost 9 bases and the V segment lost 5 bases, leaving 8 bases of the junction unmatched. The V gene's germline CDR1 is SGHVS and CDR2 FNYEAQ. CDR3 size: 15 residues. CDR3 DNA: TGTGCCAGCAGCCCTGCTAGCGGGGGGGATATTGAGCAGTTCTTC. Its translation is CASSPASGGDIEQFF.

The V call is TRBV11-2, the J call TRBJ1-1; D is undetermined. The CDR3 has 15 residues. From germline, CDR1 is SGHAT and CDR2 FQNNGV. The V end was cut by 0 bases, the J end by 1 base, with 9 bases between. DNA for the CDR3: TGTGCCAGCAGCTTAGAGTCTTCCGAGAACACTGAAGCTTTCTTT. Amino acid sequence: CASSLESSENTEAFF.

There are many counts of this clonotype. The CDR3 spells CASSLIQETQYF. The CDR3 DNA reads TGTGCCAGCAGCTTGATCCAAGAGACCCAGTACTTC. This chain links TRBV7-9 with TRBJ2-5; D is unresolved. Trimming removed 3 bases from V and 1 base from J, with 3 bases in between. There are 12 residues in the CDR3. Germline V CDR1 and CDR2: SEHNR, FQNEAQ (reference sequence).

Ten or more counts support this clonotype. This chain joins TRBV7-2 and TRBJ2-7; 8 bases line up with TRBD1. V gave up 2 bases and J gave up 0 bases; unmatched junction bases: 6. The CDR3 is 16 residues long. Germline CDR1 reads SGHTA; CDR2 reads FQGNSA. The CDR3 region has the DNA TGTGCCAGCAGCTTATTTCGGACAGGGAACTCCTACGAGCAGTACTTC. Translating it yields CASSLFRTGNSYEQYF. Variable domain in full (rest from reference TRBV7-2 and TRBJ2-7): GAGVSQSPSNKVTEKGKDVELRCDPISGHTALYWYRQSLGQGLEFLIYFQGNSAPDKSGLPSDRFSAERTGGSVSTLTIQRTQQEDSAVYLCASSLFRTGNSYEQYFGPGTRLTVT.

This rearrangement joins TRBV2 to TRBJ2-1, with D possibly being TRBD2 (5 bases). CDR3 length equals 15 residues. The germline gives CDR1 SNHLY, CDR2 FYNNEI. Trimming left V 4 bases short and J 4 bases short, with 14 bases between. The DNA for the CDR3 is TGTGCCAGCAGTGTTTCTAGCCGGGGATACAATGAGCAGTTCTTC. This gives the protein CASSVSSRGYNEQFF.

The rearrangement links TRBV7-9 to TRBJ2-5; 10 nucleotides match TRBD1. The CDR3 contains 14 residues. From germline, CDR1 is SEHNR and CDR2 FQNEAQ (reference sequence). With V trimmed by 7 bases and J by 2 bases, 4 bases remained unmatched. CDR3 sequence reads: CASTWDRGQETQYF. Here the CDR3 DNA reads TGTGCCAGCACCTGGGACAGGGGACAAGAGACCCAGTACTTC.

V usage is TRBV12-3 or TRBV12-4 and J usage is TRBJ2-7; TRBD1 matches 10 bases. This CDR3 spans 15 amino acids. J was trimmed by 5 bases and V by 1 base; bases with no gene match: 5. CDR3 in amino acids: CASSLDGTGVDEQYF. DNA of the CDR3: TGTGCCAGCAGTTTAGACGGGACAGGGGTTGACGAGCAGTACTTC.

Ten or more counts support this clonotype. The V gene is TRBV7-2, the J gene TRBJ2-1; D remains ambiguous. The CDR3 has 13 amino acids. V was clipped by 1 base and J by 6 bases, with 7 bases between them. CDR1 is SGHTA and CDR2 is FQGNSA in the germline V gene. CDR3 coding DNA: TGTGCCAGCAGCTTAGGGGCTAGCAATGAGCAGTTCTTC. Translation: CASSLGASNEQFF.

The gene calls are TRBV9 and TRBJ2-1; 11 nucleotides agree with TRBD2. J was trimmed by 8 bases and V by 0 bases; bases with no gene match: 7. From germline, CDR1 is SGDLS and CDR2 YYNGEE. This CDR3 has 16 amino acids. Here the CDR3 DNA reads TGTGCCAGCAGCGTAGACCCTAGCGGGGGGTGGTATGAGCAGTTCTTC. Protein: CASSVDPSGGWYEQFF.

The V and J genes are TRBV15 and TRBJ2-1; tentatively, D is TRBD2 (6 bases). The length of the CDR3 is 14 residues. The V end was cut by 0 bases, the J end by 8 bases, with 11 bases between. The germline V gene has CDR1 LNHNV and CDR2 YYDKDF (reference sequence). The CDR3: CATSREAPSDEQFF. The CDR3 DNA is TGTGCCACCAGCAGAGAAGCCCCTAGCGATGAGCAGTTCTTC.

In regard to this clonotype: A much larger clonotype is one base distant, so this may be a read error. The CDR3 DNA is TGTGCCAGCAGTTTATCAAGGCAAGCCGTGAACACTGAAGCTTTCTTT. Translation gives CASSLSRQAVNTEAFF. This chain connects TRBV27 to TRBJ1-1; D is unclear. V was clipped by 0 bases and J by 0 bases, with 11 bases between them. From germline, CDR1 is MNHEY and CDR2 SMNVEV (reference sequence). This CDR3 region has 16 residues.

The table lists this clonotype with a few counts. The genes are TRBV12-3 or TRBV12-4 and TRBJ2-3, with 10 bases lining up with TRBD2. This CDR3 is 17 amino acids long. J was trimmed by 2 bases and V by 3 bases; bases with no gene match: 8. CDR3 sequence: CASSFNVLAGYTDTQYF. The CDR3 DNA reads TGTGCCAGCAGTTTCAACGTACTAGCGGGGTACACAGATACGCAGTATTTT.

This clonotype was seen once. The CDR3 loop reads CSVSDRADGYTF. DNA for the CDR3: TGCAGCGTCTCCGACAGGGCGGATGGCTACACCTTC. The chain joins TRBV29-1 to TRBJ1-2; 7 bases are shared with TRBD1. Germline CDR1 is SQVTM and CDR2 is ANQGSEA. The CDR3 is made up of 12 amino acids. J lost 6 bases, V lost 6 bases, and 7 bases had no gene match.

This clonotype occurred a few times. The CDR3 spells CASSAPRGGHNTDTQYF. DNA of the CDR3: TGTGCCAGCAGCGCCCCCCGGGGAGGTCACAACACAGATACGCAGTATTTT. The chain combines TRBV7-6 with TRBJ2-3; weak D call: TRBD2 (6 bases). This CDR3 contains 17 residues. V was shortened by 5 bases and J by 2 bases, with 20 bases between the two germline ends. CDR1 is SGHVS, CDR2 FNYEAQ, per germline.

This clonotype was counted between two and nine times. The chain couples TRBV20-1 to TRBJ2-5; no clear D gene. Germline V CDR1 and CDR2: DFQATT, SNEGSKA (reference sequence). The length of the CDR3 is 13 residues. V lost 1 base and J 1 base, leaving 7 bases between the germline ends. The CDR3 loop is CSARVPLQETQYF. In DNA form, the CDR3 reads TGCAGTGCTAGAGTTCCACTCCAAGAGACCCAGTACTTC.

This chain connects TRBV29-1 to TRBJ1-1, with D hard to call. The CDR3 totals 12 residues. CDR1 and CDR2 from the germline V gene are SQVTM and ANQGSEA. V was trimmed by 1 base and J by 2 bases, leaving 5 bases between them. The CDR3 coding sequence is TGCAGCGTTGAAGCACATAACACTGAAGCTTTCTTT. Its protein is CSVEAHNTEAFF.

This clonotype has ten or more counts. The rearrangement uses TRBV7-2 and TRBJ2-2, with TRBD2 identical over 8 bases. V trimming: 5 bases; J trimming: 0 bases; junction bases outside the gene matches: 5. Germline CDR1 is SGHTA and CDR2 is FQGNSA. The CDR3 sequence is 16 residues long. This chain's CDR3 is CASSQTSGTNTGELFF. The CDR3 bases are TGTGCCAGCAGCCAAACTAGCGGAACGAACACCGGGGAGCTGTTTTTT.

This chain links TRBV28 with TRBJ1-5; D is undetermined. The germline CDR1 and CDR2 sequences are MDHEN and SYDVKM. CDR3 length equals 13 residues. The V and J ends lost 3 bases and 1 base respectively, with 4 bases between them. CDR3 DNA sequence: TGTGCCAGCAGTTTTATCAGCAATCAGCCCCAGCATTTT. Its protein is CASSFISNQPQHF.

This chain connects TRBV10-3 to TRBJ1-1; D gene uncertain. CDR3 length: 16 residues. Trimming removed 0 bases from V and 1 base from J, with 12 bases in between. Germline V gives CDR1 ENHRY, CDR2 SYGVKD. CDR3 DNA: TGTGCCATCAGTGAGTCGGAGCCCTTTGGGAACACTGAAGCTTTCTTT. Encoded protein: CAISESEPFGNTEAFF.

The chain is built from TRBV7-9 and TRBJ2-6; 11 bases agree with TRBD1. Germline V gene sequence: CDR1 SEHNR, CDR2 FQNEAQ (reference sequence). The CDR3 is made up of 20 amino acids. V lost 4 bases to trimming and J lost 0 bases; unmatched junction nucleotides: 11. CDR3 residues: CASSSNLGQGVSSGANVLTF. DNA for the CDR3: TGTGCCAGCAGCTCGAACCTGGGACAGGGGGTTTCCTCTGGGGCCAACGTCCTGACTTTC.

This chain joins TRBV28 and TRBJ2-7; 11 bases match TRBD2. CDR1 is MDHEN, CDR2 SYDVKM, per germline. The CDR3 is 14 residues long. Trimming at V came to 7 bases and at J to 2 bases, leaving 4 bases not matched to a gene. CDR3 DNA: TGTGCCAGCACGGATAGCGGGGGGGCCTACGAGCAGTACTTC. Translation gives CASTDSGGAYEQYF.

A few counts support this clonotype. This chain connects TRBV7-4 to TRBJ2-1, with 7 bases identical to TRBD1. The CDR3 spans 15 residues. Germline V gene lookup returns CDR1 SGHVT and CDR2 SQSDAQ. V was pared by 2 bases and J by 2 bases, with 3 bases of the junction left unmatched. This chain's CDR3 is CASSLIDRAYNEQFF. The CDR3 coding sequence is TGTGCCAGCAGCTTAATCGACAGGGCCTACAATGAGCAGTTCTTC.

This clonotype was recorded many times. This chain joins TRBV7-8 and TRBJ2-1, with D unresolved. Germline loops: CDR1 SGHVS, CDR2 FQNEAQ. Between the trimmed V and J ends, which lost 5 bases and 4 bases, there was a span of 12 bases. The CDR3 spans 14 residues. The CDR3 protein is CASSPTNSYNEQFF. DNA for the CDR3: TGTGCCAGCAGCCCCACTAACTCATACAATGAGCAGTTCTTC.

The chain recombines TRBV7-4 with TRBJ2-5; D possibly corresponds to TRBD1 (6 bases). The CDR3 spans 13 residues. The V gene lost 4 bases and the J gene lost 3 bases, with 9 bases spanning the gap. Germline CDR1 and CDR2: SGHVT and SQSDAQ. The CDR3 DNA reads TGTGCCAGCAGCTACGGACAGAAAGAGACCCAGTACTTC. Its translation is CASSYGQKETQYF.

J is TRBJ1-2 and V is TRBV5-5; perhaps TRBD1 as D (5 bases). In germline, CDR1 is SGHKS, CDR2 YYEKEE (reference sequence). V gave up 3 bases and J gave up 4 bases, with 16 bases separating them. The CDR3 sequence is 15 residues long. The CDR3: CASSSEGRSAYGYTF. In DNA form, the CDR3 reads TGTGCCAGCAGCTCGGAGGGGAGATCGGCCTATGGCTACACCTTC.

V is TRBV27 and J is TRBJ2-7; perhaps TRBD1 as D (5 bases). V was trimmed by 5 bases and J by 7 bases, leaving 18 bases between them. This CDR3 is built from 14 residues. Germline V gives CDR1 MNHEY, CDR2 SMNVEV (reference sequence). CDR3 loop: CASSPRGPLWEQYF. The CDR3 nucleotides are TGTGCCAGCAGTCCTAGGGGCCCGTTGTGGGAGCAGTACTTC.

There are many counts of this clonotype. This rearrangement joins TRBV11-2 to TRBJ1-1, with D maybe TRBD1 (6 bases). The V end lost 2 bases, the J end lost 4 bases, and 11 bases lay between the germline ends. This CDR3 region has 14 residues. CDR1 SGHAT and CDR2 FQNNGV come from the germline V gene. The CDR3 here is CASSLRPGVTEAFF. For the CDR3, the DNA is TGTGCCAGCAGCTTAAGGCCAGGGGTCACTGAAGCTTTCTTT.